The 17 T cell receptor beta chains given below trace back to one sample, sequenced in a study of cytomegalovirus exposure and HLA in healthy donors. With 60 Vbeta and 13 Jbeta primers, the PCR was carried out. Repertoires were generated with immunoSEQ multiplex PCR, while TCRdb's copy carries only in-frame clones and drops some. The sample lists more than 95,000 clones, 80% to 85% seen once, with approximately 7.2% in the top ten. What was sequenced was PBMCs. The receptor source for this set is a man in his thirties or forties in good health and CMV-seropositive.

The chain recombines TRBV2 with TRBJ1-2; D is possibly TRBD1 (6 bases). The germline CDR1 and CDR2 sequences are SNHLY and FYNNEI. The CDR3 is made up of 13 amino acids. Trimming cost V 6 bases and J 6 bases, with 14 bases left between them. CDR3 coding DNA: TGTGCCAGCAGCGTGGAAGGGGGAAATGGCTACACCTTC. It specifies CASSVEGGNGYTF. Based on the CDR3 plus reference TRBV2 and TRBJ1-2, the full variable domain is EPEVTQTPSHQVTQMGQEVILRCVPISNHLYFYWYRQILGQKVEFLVSFYNNEISEKSEIFDDQFSVERPDGSNFTLKIRSTKLEDSAMYFCASSVEGGNGYTFGSGTRLTVV.

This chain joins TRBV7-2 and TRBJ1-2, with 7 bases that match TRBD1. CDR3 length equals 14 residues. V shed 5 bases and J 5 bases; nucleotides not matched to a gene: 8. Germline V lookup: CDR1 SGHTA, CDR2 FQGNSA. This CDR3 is CASSPLTGRYGYTF. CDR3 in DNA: TGTGCCAGCAGCCCATTGACAGGGCGGTATGGCTACACCTTC.

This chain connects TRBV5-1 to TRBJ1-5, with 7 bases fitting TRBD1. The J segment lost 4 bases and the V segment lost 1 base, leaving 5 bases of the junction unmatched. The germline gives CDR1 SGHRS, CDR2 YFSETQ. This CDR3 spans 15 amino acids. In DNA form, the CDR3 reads TGCGCCAGCAGCTTGACCGGGACAGAAAATCAGCCCCAGCATTTT. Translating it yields CASSLTGTENQPQHF.

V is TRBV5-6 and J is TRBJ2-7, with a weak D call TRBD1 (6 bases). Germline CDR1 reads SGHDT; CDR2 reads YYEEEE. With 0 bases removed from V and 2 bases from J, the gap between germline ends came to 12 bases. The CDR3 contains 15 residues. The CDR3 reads CASSLGRTVTYEQYF. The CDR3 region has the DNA TGTGCCAGCAGCTTGGGGAGGACAGTCACCTACGAGCAGTACTTC.

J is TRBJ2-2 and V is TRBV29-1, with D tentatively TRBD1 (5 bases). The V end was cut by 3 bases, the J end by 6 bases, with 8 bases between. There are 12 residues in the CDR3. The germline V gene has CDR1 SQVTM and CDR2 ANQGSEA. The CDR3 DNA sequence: TGCAGCGTTGACCAGGGTCCCGGGGAGCTGTTTTTT. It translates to CSVDQGPGELFF.

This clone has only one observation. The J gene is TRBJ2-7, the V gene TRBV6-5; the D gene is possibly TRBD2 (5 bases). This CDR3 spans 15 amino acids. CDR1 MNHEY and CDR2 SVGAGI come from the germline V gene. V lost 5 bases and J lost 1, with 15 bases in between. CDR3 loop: CASSRKYRGSYEQYF. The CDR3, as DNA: TGTGCCAGCAGTCGTAAGTACCGGGGATCCTACGAGCAGTACTTC.

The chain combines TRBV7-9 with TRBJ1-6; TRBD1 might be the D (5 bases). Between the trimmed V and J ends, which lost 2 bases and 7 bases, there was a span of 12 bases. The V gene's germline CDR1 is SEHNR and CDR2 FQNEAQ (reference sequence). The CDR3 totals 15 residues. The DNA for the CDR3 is TGTGCCAGCAGCTTATCTGGGGCGGGAAATTCACCCCTCCACTTT. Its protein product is CASSLSGAGNSPLHF. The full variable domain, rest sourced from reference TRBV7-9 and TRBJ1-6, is DTGVSQNPRHKITKRGQNVTFRCDPISEHNRLYWYRQTLGQGPEFLTYFQNEAQLEKSRLLSDRFSAERPKGSFSTLEIQRTEQGDSAMYLCASSLSGAGNSPLHFGNGTRLTVT.

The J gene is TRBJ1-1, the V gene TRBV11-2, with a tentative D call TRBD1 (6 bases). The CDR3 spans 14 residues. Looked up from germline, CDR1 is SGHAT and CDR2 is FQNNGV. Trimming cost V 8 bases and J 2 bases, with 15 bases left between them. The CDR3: CASAMGTFNTEAFF. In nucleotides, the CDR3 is TGTGCCAGCGCCATGGGGACATTCAACACTGAAGCTTTCTTT.

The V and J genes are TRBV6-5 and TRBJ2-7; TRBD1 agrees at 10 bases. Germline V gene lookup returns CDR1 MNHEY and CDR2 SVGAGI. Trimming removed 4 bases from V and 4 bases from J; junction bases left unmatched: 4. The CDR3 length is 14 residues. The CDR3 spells CASSSPGQGYEQYF. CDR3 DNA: TGTGCCAGCAGTTCACCGGGACAGGGGTACGAGCAGTACTTC.

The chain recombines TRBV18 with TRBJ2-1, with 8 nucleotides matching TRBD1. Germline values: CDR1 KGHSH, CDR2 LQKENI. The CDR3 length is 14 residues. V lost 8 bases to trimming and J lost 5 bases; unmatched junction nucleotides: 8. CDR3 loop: CASLRDRQHNEQFF. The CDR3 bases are TGTGCCAGCCTCCGGGACAGGCAGCACAATGAGCAGTTCTTC.

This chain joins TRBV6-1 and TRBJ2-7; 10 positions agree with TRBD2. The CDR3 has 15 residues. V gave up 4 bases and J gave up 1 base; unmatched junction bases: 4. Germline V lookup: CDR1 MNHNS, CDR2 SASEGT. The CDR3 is CASSASSGGSYEQYF. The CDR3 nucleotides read TGTGCCAGCAGTGCCTCTAGCGGGGGATCCTACGAGCAGTACTTC.

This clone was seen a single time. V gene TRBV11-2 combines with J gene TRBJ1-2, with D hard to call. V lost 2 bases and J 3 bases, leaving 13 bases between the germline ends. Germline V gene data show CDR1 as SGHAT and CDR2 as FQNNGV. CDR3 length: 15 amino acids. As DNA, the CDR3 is TGTGCCAGCAGCTTATGGAGATCTCCAGACTATGGCTACACCTTC. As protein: CASSLWRSPDYGYTF.

CDR3 loop: CASSPPGQGPNTGELFF. The CDR3, as DNA: TGTGCCAGCTCACCACCGGGACAGGGACCGAACACCGGGGAGCTGTTTTTT. The chain carries TRBV18 and TRBJ2-2, with 9 positions matching TRBD1. The CDR3 has 17 residues. CDR1 and CDR2 (germline): KGHSH, LQKENI. Trimming at V came to 0 bases and at J to 0 bases, leaving 2 bases not matched to a gene.

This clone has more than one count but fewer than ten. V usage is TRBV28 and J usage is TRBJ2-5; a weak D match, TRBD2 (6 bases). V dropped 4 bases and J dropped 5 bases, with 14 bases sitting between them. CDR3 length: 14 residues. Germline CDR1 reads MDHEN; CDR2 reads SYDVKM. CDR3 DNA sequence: TGTGCCAGCAGTTGGAGGGCTCCGGGGGAGACCCAGTACTTC. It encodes CASSWRAPGETQYF.

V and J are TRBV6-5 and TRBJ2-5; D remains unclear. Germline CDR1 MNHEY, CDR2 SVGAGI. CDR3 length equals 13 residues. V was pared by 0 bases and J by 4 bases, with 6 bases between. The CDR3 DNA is TGTGCCAGCAGTTACTCGAAGCTAGAGACCCAGTACTTC. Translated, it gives CASSYSKLETQYF.

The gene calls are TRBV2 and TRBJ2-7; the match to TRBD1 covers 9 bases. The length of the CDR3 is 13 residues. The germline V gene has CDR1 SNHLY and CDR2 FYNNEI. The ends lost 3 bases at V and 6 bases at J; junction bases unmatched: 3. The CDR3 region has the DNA TGTGCCAGCAGTGACCAACAGGGGGCCGAGCAGTACTTC. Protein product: CASSDQQGAEQYF. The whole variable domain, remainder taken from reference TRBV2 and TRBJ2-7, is EPEVTQTPSHQVTQMGQEVILRCVPISNHLYFYWYRQILGQKVEFLVSFYNNEISEKSEIFDDQFSVERPDGSNFTLKIRSTKLEDSAMYFCASSDQQGAEQYFGPGTRLTVT.

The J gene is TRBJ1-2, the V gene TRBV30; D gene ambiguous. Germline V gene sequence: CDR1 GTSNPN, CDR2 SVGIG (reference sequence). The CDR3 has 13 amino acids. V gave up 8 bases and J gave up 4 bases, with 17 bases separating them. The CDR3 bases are TGTGCCATAAGGCGAGGGCCTGGCTATGGCTACACCTTC. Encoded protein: CAIRRGPGYGYTF.